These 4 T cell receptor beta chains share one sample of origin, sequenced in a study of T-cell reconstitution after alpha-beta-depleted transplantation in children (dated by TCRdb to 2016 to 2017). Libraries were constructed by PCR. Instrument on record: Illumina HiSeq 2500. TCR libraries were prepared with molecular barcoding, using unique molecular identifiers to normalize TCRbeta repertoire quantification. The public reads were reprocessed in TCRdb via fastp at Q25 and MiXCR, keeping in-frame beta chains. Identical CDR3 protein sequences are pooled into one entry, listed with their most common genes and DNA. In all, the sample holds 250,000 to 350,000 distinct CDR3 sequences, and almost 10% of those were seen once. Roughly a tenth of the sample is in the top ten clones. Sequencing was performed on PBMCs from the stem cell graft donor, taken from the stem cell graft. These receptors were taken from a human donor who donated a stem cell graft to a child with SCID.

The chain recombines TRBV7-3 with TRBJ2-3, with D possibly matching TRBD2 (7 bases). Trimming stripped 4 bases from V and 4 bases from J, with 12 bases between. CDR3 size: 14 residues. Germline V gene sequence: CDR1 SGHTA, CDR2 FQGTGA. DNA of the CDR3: TGTGCCAGCAGCTCACAGGGAGGGGCAGATACGCAGTATTTT. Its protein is CASSSQGGADTQYF.

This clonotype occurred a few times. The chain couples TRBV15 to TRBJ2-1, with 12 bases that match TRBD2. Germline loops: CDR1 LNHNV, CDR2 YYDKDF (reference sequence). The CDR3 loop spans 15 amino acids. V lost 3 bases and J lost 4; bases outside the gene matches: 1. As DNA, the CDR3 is TGTGCCACCAGCAGCCTAGCGGGAGGGTACAATGAGCAGTTCTTC. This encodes CATSSLAGGYNEQFF. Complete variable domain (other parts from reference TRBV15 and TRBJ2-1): DAMVIQNPRYQVTQFGKPVTLSCSQTLNHNVMYWYQQKSSQAPKLLFHYYDKDFNNEADTPDNFQSRRPNTSFCFLDIRSPGLGDTAMYLCATSSLAGGYNEQFFGPGTRLTVL.

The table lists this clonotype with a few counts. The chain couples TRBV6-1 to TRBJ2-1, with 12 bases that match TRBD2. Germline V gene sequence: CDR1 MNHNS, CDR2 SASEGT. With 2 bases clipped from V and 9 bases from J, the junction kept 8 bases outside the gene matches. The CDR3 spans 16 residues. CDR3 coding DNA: TGTGCCAGCAGTGAATTTCTAGCGGGGGGGCTGTTTGAGCAGTTCTTC. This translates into CASSEFLAGGLFEQFF.

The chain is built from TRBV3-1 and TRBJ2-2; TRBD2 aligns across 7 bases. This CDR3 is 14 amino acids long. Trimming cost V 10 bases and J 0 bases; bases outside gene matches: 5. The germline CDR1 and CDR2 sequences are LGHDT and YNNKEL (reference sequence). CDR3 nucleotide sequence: TGTGCCACCCAGGCGGGGGCGAACACCGGGGAGCTGTTTTTT. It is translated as CATQAGANTGELFF.